The 17 T cell receptor beta chains given below trace back to one sample, sequenced in a study of blood T cell repertoires in COVID-19. Repertoires were generated with immunoSEQ multiplex PCR, while TCRdb's copy carries only in-frame clones and drops some. In the table there are 200,000 to 250,000 clones, over 75% of which are singletons. Sequencing input: PBMCs or T cells enriched from blood (not recorded which). The source is a woman aged 45-60 years with acute COVID-19.

The chain links TRBV18 to TRBJ1-4; a weak D match, TRBD1 (5 bases). This CDR3 region has 15 residues. The V end was cut by 2 bases, the J end by 8 bases, with 15 bases between. CDR1 is KGHSH, CDR2 LQKENI, per germline. The CDR3 spells CASSPGEGMDEKLFF. DNA for the CDR3: TGTGCCAGCTCACCAGGGGAGGGGATGGACGAAAAACTGTTTTTT.

A few counts support this clone. The chain has TRBV6-4 and TRBJ2-1; 7 bases are a match to TRBD2. The CDR3 contains 15 residues. The V segment lost 5 bases and the J segment 3 bases; nucleotides outside the gene matches: 7. Germline V lookup: CDR1 MRHNA, CDR2 SNTAGT. This CDR3 is CASSRTSDIYNEQFF. The CDR3 bases are TGTGCCAGCAGTAGGACTAGTGACATCTACAATGAGCAGTTCTTC.

This chain connects TRBV7-3 to TRBJ1-6, with 7 positions matching TRBD1. V dropped 1 base and J dropped 12; count of bases not matched to a gene: 6. The CDR3 runs 14 residues. Germline V lookup: CDR1 SGHTA, CDR2 FQGTGA. The chain's CDR3 is CASSLIAGTEPLHF. The CDR3 nucleotides read TGTGCCAGCAGCTTAATAGCAGGGACAGAACCCCTCCACTTT.

The chain has TRBV23-1 and TRBJ1-5; D is unclear. TRBV23-1 is sorted into the ORF group, with uncertain function. There are 10 residues in the CDR3. V was clipped by 8 bases and J by 3 bases, with 2 bases between them. CDR3 protein: CASLNQPQHF. CDR3 in DNA: TGCGCCAGCCTCAATCAGCCCCAGCATTTT.

The genes are TRBV2 and TRBJ1-5, with 9 nucleotides matching TRBD1. CDR3 size: 17 residues. The trim removed 5 bases at V and 0 bases at J, leaving 8 bases unmatched. Germline CDR1 and CDR2: SNHLY and FYNNEI. This chain's CDR3 is CASSSGTGSNSNQPQHF. CDR3 nucleotides: TGTGCCAGCAGTTCCGGGACAGGGAGTAATAGCAATCAGCCCCAGCATTTT.

The gene calls are TRBV6-5 and TRBJ1-4; 7 bases line up with TRBD1. The CDR3 sequence is 16 residues long. V was pared by 4 bases and J by 7 bases, with 12 bases of the junction left unmatched. Germline V gives CDR1 MNHEY, CDR2 SVGAGI. The CDR3 region has the DNA TGTGCCAGCAGTTCCCGACAGGGAGGTAGGGCTGAAAAACTGTTTTTT. Protein sequence: CASSSRQGGRAEKLFF.

The chain uses TRBV7-2 and TRBJ1-1, with D unclear. Looked up from germline, CDR1 is SGHTA and CDR2 is FQGNSA. The CDR3 runs to 15 residues. V lost 5 bases and J lost 0, with 13 bases in between. CDR3: CASSPGWSMNTEAFF. In DNA form, the CDR3 reads TGTGCCAGCAGCCCTGGGTGGAGCATGAACACTGAAGCTTTCTTT.

The chain employs TRBV7-2 and TRBJ1-4, with D possibly TRBD1 on 5 matching bases. The CDR3 is 16 residues long. In germline, CDR1 is SGHTA, CDR2 FQGNSA. Trimming stripped 4 bases from V and 8 bases from J, with 20 bases between. The CDR3 protein is CASSSPLGGVREKLFF. The CDR3 coding sequence is TGTGCCAGCAGCTCCCCGCTGGGAGGGGTGAGGGAAAAACTGTTTTTT.

CDR3 sequence (DNA): TGTGCCAGCTCACCTTATGCGGATCAGCCCCAGCATTTT. Protein: CASSPYADQPQHF. The chain couples TRBV18 to TRBJ1-5; D gene unclear. The CDR3 totals 13 residues. Germline lookup yields CDR1 KGHSH and CDR2 LQKENI. Trimming stripped 3 bases from V and 5 bases from J, with 8 bases between.

J is TRBJ1-4 and V is TRBV7-2; 10 positions agree with TRBD1. The ends lost 1 base at V and 8 bases at J; junction bases unmatched: 4. Germline V gene data show CDR1 as SGHTA and CDR2 as FQGNSA. The CDR3 is made up of 15 amino acids. In DNA form, the CDR3 reads TGTGCCAGCAGCTTAGATAGGGACAGGGGAGAAAAACTGTTTTTT. It yields the protein CASSLDRDRGEKLFF.

V and J are TRBV6-1 and TRBJ1-5; D is unresolved. Germline V CDR1 and CDR2: MNHNS, SASEGT. Trimming removed 2 bases at V and 3 bases at J, with 8 bases between. The CDR3 runs to 14 residues. The CDR3 bases are TGTGCCAGCAGTGAAAATGAGCTCAATCAGCCCCAGCATTTT. Protein product: CASSENELNQPQHF.

The chain is built from TRBV6-1 and TRBJ1-2, with 7 bases matching TRBD1. The CDR3 spans 15 residues. V trimming: 5 bases; J trimming: 5 bases; junction bases outside the gene matches: 11. Germline values: CDR1 MNHNS, CDR2 SASEGT. CDR3 DNA: TGTGCCAGCAGTCCCCGACTCGACAGGGAGTATGGCTACACCTTC. Translated: CASSPRLDREYGYTF.

This clone was seen more than once but under ten times. This chain links TRBV2 with TRBJ2-1, with 7 bases identical to TRBD2. This CDR3 region has 17 residues. CDR1 is SNHLY, CDR2 FYNNEI, per germline. The V gene end was trimmed by 3 bases and the J gene end by 0 bases; junction bases not matched to a gene: 8. CDR3 DNA: TGTGCCAGCAGTGAGTCTAGCGGTTCAAGCTCCTACAATGAGCAGTTCTTC. This codes for CASSESSGSSSYNEQFF.

The gene calls are TRBV29-1 and TRBJ2-7, with D possibly TRBD1 on 5 matching bases. Germline CDR1 is SQVTM and CDR2 is ANQGSEA. The CDR3 runs 13 residues. Trimming removed 7 bases from V and 6 bases from J, with 19 bases in between. The CDR3 protein is CSASIGVGLEQYF. For the CDR3, the DNA is TGCAGCGCCTCCATAGGGGTGGGCCTCGAGCAGTACTTC.

The chain links TRBV7-9 to TRBJ1-2; D is uncertain. The CDR3 is 16 residues long. Between the trimmed V and J ends, which lost 4 bases and 4 bases, there was a span of 19 bases. Germline V lookup: CDR1 SEHNR, CDR2 FQNEAQ (reference sequence). The CDR3 DNA reads as TGTGCCAGCAGCTCAGAGGGTGGGGAAAAGTTCTATGGCTACACCTTC. Amino acids: CASSSEGGEKFYGYTF.

This chain links TRBV7-6 with TRBJ2-1, with a tentative D call TRBD2 (6 bases). Germline lookup yields CDR1 SGHVS and CDR2 FNYEAQ. The CDR3 totals 15 residues. V lost 3 bases to trimming and J lost 4 bases, with 13 bases between them. The CDR3 region has the DNA TGTGCCAGCAGCTTGGGACTGGCTGATTACAATGAGCAGTTCTTC. As protein: CASSLGLADYNEQFF.

The chain carries TRBV18 and TRBJ1-4; D is perhaps TRBD1 (6 bases). The CDR3 is 15 amino acids. Germline-derived CDR1 and CDR2 are KGHSH and LQKENI. V dropped 3 bases and J dropped 5 bases, with 13 bases sitting between them. Written as DNA, the CDR3 is TGTGCCAGCTCACCCCCAATCAGGGGCAATGAAAAACTGTTTTTT. Its protein is CASSPPIRGNEKLFF.